A single sample gave rise to the 18 T cell receptor beta chains below, sequenced in a study of T cell responses to AZD1222 COVID-19 vaccine. Measured with immunoSEQ multiplex PCR; TCRdb has only the in-frame clones, and not every one. The sample holds over 120,000 clones. Sequences were obtained from peripheral blood. The source is an adult in good health.

The J gene is TRBJ1-5, the V gene TRBV6-1, with D maybe TRBD1 (5 bases). The CDR3 has 10 amino acids. Germline V gene sequence: CDR1 MNHNS, CDR2 SASEGT. The V and J ends lost 1 base and 15 bases respectively, with 7 bases between them. The CDR3 nucleotides are TGTGCCAGCAGTGAAGGGGGGTGGCATTTT. This gives the protein CASSEGGWHF.

The J gene is TRBJ2-7, the V gene TRBV10-3; TRBD2 matches at 9 bases. Germline assignment: CDR1 ENHRY and CDR2 SYGVKD. The CDR3 is 16 residues long. The junction had 15 bases not matched to a gene; V was cut back by 6 bases and J by 6 bases. The CDR3 here is CAIRRGASGEGVEQYF. Written as DNA, the CDR3 is TGTGCCATCAGGAGGGGGGCTAGCGGGGAAGGAGTCGAGCAGTACTTC.

The chain is built from TRBV4-2 and TRBJ2-3, with D tentatively TRBD1 or TRBD2 (5 bases each). The CDR3 extends over 17 amino acids. V was trimmed by 4 bases and J by 0 bases, leaving 17 bases between them. Germline CDR1 LGHNA, CDR2 YNFKEQ. The CDR3 DNA sequence: TGTGCCAGCAGCCGCGCACGGGGCGGAACTAGCACAGATACGCAGTATTTT. Amino acids: CASSRARGGTSTDTQYF.

V and J are TRBV18 and TRBJ1-1; D gene uncertain. The CDR3 contains 14 residues. V lost 3 bases, J lost 7 bases, and 15 bases lay in between. From germline, CDR1 is KGHSH and CDR2 LQKENI. CDR3 bases: TGTGCCAGCTCACCGACTTCCAAGGACTTTGAAGCTTTCTTT. It codes for CASSPTSKDFEAFF.

The chain has TRBV6-5 and TRBJ2-1; D remains unclear. The CDR3 has 11 amino acids. Trimming cost V 2 bases and J 8 bases, with 4 bases left between them. Germline V gene data show CDR1 as MNHEY and CDR2 as SVGAGI. CDR3 bases: TGTGCCAGCAGTTACAGGGATGAGCAGTTCTTC. It specifies CASSYRDEQFF.

The chain uses TRBV3-1 (or the pseudogene TRBV3-2) and TRBJ2-7, with 7 bases identical to TRBD1. This CDR3 comprises 16 residues. V was pared by 2 bases and J by 1 base, with 8 bases of the junction left unmatched. Germline CDR1 is LGHDT and CDR2 is YNNKEL (reference sequence). The DNA of the CDR3 is TGTGCCAGCAGCCAACTTAAAGGACAGGCGTCCTACGAGCAGTACTTC. Residues: CASSQLKGQASYEQYF.

The chain recombines TRBV28 with TRBJ1-1; maybe TRBD1 (5 bases). Germline values: CDR1 MDHEN, CDR2 SYDVKM. The germline V and J ends were trimmed by 0 bases and 5 bases, with 16 bases remaining between them. CDR3 length: 16 residues. The CDR3 is CASSLWGRQWGTEAFF. CDR3 coding DNA: TGTGCCAGCAGTTTATGGGGGAGGCAATGGGGGACTGAAGCTTTCTTT.

The CDR3 protein is CASSTYRGGTGELFF. In nucleotides, the CDR3 is TGTGCCAGCAGCACCTACAGGGGAGGCACCGGGGAGCTGTTTTTT. V and J are TRBV5-5 and TRBJ2-2; D is possibly TRBD1 (7 bases). The germline V gene has CDR1 SGHKS and CDR2 YYEKEE (reference sequence). The CDR3 length is 15 residues. The V end lost 4 bases, the J end lost 4 bases, and 14 bases lay between the germline ends.

The chain has TRBV11-3 and TRBJ1-1, with 7 bases that match TRBD1. CDR1 is SGHNT, CDR2 YENEEA, per germline. This CDR3 is built from 13 residues. J was trimmed by 11 bases and V by 2 bases; bases with no gene match: 8. DNA for the CDR3: TGTGCCAGCAGCTTATCGGACAGGACGGGGGCTTTCTTT. The encoded protein is CASSLSDRTGAFF.

V and J are TRBV6-5 and TRBJ1-2; 11 nucleotides align to TRBD1. Looked up from germline, CDR1 is MNHEY and CDR2 is SVGAGI. V trimming: 10 bases; J trimming: 2 bases; junction bases outside the gene matches: 9. The CDR3 length is 15 residues. The CDR3, as DNA: TGTGCCACCTCGGGACAGGGGGTTCGAAACTATGGCTACACCTTC. Amino acids: CATSGQGVRNYGYTF.

The gene calls are TRBV28 and TRBJ1-2; 12 bases agree with TRBD1. J gave up 4 bases and V 6 bases, and 15 bases lay outside the gene matches. Germline CDR1 MDHEN, CDR2 SYDVKM. The CDR3 extends over 18 amino acids. The CDR3 region is CASRHGGPGQGAGYGYTF. The CDR3 coding sequence is TGTGCCAGCAGGCACGGGGGACCGGGACAGGGGGCGGGCTATGGCTACACCTTC.

CDR3 in amino acids: CASSLRSMNTEAFF. Written as DNA, the CDR3 is TGTGCCAGCAGCTTGAGGTCTATGAACACTGAAGCTTTCTTT. This rearrangement joins TRBV5-5 to TRBJ1-1; D remains ambiguous. The length of the CDR3 is 14 residues. V was shortened by 1 base and J by 0 bases, with 7 bases between the two germline ends. Germline-derived CDR1 and CDR2 are SGHKS and YYEKEE (reference sequence). The variable domain in full, completed from reference TRBV5-5 and TRBJ1-1, reads DAGVTQSPTHLIKTRGQQVTLRCSPISGHKSVSWYQQVLGQGPQFIFQYYEKEERGRGNFPDRFSARQFPNYSSELNVNALLLGDSALYLCASSLRSMNTEAFFGQGTRLTVV.

V is TRBV24-1 and J is TRBJ2-1; D is unresolved. Germline V gene data show CDR1 as KGHDR and CDR2 as SFDVKD. The CDR3 contains 13 residues. The V end lost 11 bases, the J end lost 8 bases, and 18 bases lay between the germline ends. Written as DNA, the CDR3 is TGTGCCAGCGAACTGGGTCACCCCCATGAGCAGTTCTTC. Protein sequence: CASELGHPHEQFF.

The chain combines TRBV27 with TRBJ2-7, with 9 bases aligning to TRBD2. In germline, CDR1 is MNHEY, CDR2 SMNVEV (reference sequence). This CDR3 contains 15 residues. After removal of 5 bases from V and 5 bases from J, the junction contained 10 bases not matched to a gene. The CDR3 reads CASSPGTSLRDEQYF. The CDR3 DNA is TGTGCCAGCAGTCCAGGGACTAGCTTACGGGACGAGCAGTACTTC.

V gene TRBV18 combines with J gene TRBJ1-2; tentatively, D is TRBD1 (6 bases). Germline CDR1 is KGHSH and CDR2 is LQKENI. There are 18 residues in the CDR3. Trimming shortened V by 3 bases and J by 2 bases, and 22 bases separated the two germline ends. The CDR3 coding sequence is TGTGCCAGCTCACCTTCGCCGGAGGGGGGAAGGAGGAACTATGGCTACACCTTC. It encodes CASSPSPEGGRRNYGYTF.

The gene calls are TRBV18 and TRBJ1-2, with TRBD1 as a possible D gene (5 bases). Germline V gene data show CDR1 as KGHSH and CDR2 as LQKENI. Trimming took off 3 bases at V and 5 bases at J, with 22 bases between the two ends. This CDR3 is 17 amino acids long. This chain's CDR3 is CASSPVLSGTGPYGYTF. CDR3 nucleotide sequence: TGTGCCAGCTCACCTGTGCTATCCGGAACAGGCCCTTATGGCTACACCTTC.

V gene TRBV27 combines with J gene TRBJ2-7; no reliable D call. V lost 3 bases and J lost 2, with 8 bases in between. Germline CDR1 and CDR2: MNHEY and SMNVEV (reference sequence). The CDR3 contains 13 residues. In DNA form, the CDR3 reads TGTGCCAGCAGTTTCGGCCGGGCCTACGAGCAGTACTTC. Translated, it gives CASSFGRAYEQYF.

The chain employs TRBV30 and TRBJ2-1; D not certain. The CDR3 sequence is 12 residues long. Per the germline V gene, CDR1 is GTSNPN and CDR2 is SVGIG (reference sequence). V gave up 3 bases and J gave up 3 bases, with 6 bases separating them. CDR3 residues: CAWRGYYNEQFF. CDR3 in DNA: TGTGCCTGGAGAGGGTACTACAATGAGCAGTTCTTC.